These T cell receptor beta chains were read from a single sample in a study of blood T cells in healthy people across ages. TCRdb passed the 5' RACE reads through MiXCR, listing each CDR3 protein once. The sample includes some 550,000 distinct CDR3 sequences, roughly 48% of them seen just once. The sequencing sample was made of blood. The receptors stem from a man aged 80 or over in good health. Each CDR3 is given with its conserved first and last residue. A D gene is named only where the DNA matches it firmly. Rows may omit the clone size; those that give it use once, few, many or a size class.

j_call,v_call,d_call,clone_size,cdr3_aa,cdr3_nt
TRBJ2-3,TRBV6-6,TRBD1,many,CASTGQGRDTQYF,TGTGCCAGTACCGGACAGGGGAGAGATACGCAGTATTTT
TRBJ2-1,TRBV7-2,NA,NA,CASSLIQGNEQFF,TGTGCCAGCAGCTTAATACAGGGAAATGAGCAGTTCTTC
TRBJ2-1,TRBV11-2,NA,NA,CASSSNRRGQSQFF,TGTGCCAGCAGCTCAAACCGGAGGGGTCAATCTCAGTTCTTC
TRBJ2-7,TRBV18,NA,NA,CASSELGVSSYNEQYF,TGTGCCAGCTCCGAGCTTGGGGTTAGCTCCTACAATGAGCAGTACTTC
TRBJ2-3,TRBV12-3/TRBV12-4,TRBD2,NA,CASSFLWGSAGGPRSTDTQYF,TGTGCCAGCAGTTTCTTGTGGGGCTCAGCGGGGGGGCCCCGAAGCACAGATACGCAGTATTTT
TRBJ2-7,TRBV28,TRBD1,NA,CASSLSGPFGRGTYEQYF,TGTGCCAGCAGTTTATCAGGCCCATTTGGCAGGGGGACCTACGAGCAGTACTTC
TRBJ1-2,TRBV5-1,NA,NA,CASSLAESLYGYTF,TGCGCCAGCAGCTTGGCCGAGTCCCTATATGGCTACACCTTC
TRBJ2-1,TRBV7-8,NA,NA,CASSKSGTNNEQFF,TGTGCCAGCAGCAAAAGTGGGACGAACAATGAGCAGTTCTTC
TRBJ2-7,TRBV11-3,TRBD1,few,CASSPTGGSEQYF,TGTGCCAGCAGCCCAACAGGGGGCTCCGAGCAGTACTTC
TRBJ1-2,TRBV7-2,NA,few,CASRLQITNYGYTF,TGTGCCAGCAGGTTACAAATCACTAACTATGGCTACACCTTC
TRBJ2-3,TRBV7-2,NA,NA,CASSLHPRAADTQYF,TGTGCCAGCAGCTTACACCCCCGGGCGGCAGATACGCAGTATTTT
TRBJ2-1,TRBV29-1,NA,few,CSVEDVGEQFF,TGCAGCGTTGAAGATGTAGGTGAGCAGTTCTTC
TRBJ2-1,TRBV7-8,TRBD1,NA,CASSLGGWTGGSYNEQFF,TGTGCCAGCAGCTTAGGGGGGTGGACAGGGGGCTCCTACAATGAGCAGTTCTTC
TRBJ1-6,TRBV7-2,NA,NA,CASSHPRGNSPLHF,TGTGCCAGCAGCCACCCCAGGGGTAATTCACCCCTCCACTTT
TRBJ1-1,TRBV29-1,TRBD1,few,CSAEQGTTEAFF,TGCAGCGCAGAACAGGGGACCACTGAAGCTTTCTTT
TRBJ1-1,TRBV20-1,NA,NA,CSATRRNTEAFF,TGCAGTGCAACCAGGAGGAACACTGAAGCTTTCTTT
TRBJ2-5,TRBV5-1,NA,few,CASSLAPTGRYETQYF,TGCGCCAGCAGCTTGGCTCCGACAGGGAGGTATGAGACCCAGTACTTC
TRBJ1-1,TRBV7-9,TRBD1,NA,CASSRSDRGNTEAFF,TGTGCCAGCAGCCGATCGGACAGGGGGAACACTGAAGCTTTCTTT
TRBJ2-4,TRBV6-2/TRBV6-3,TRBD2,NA,CASTLAGDLAKNIQYF,TGTGCCAGCACTCTGGCGGGAGACCTAGCCAAAAACATTCAGTACTTC
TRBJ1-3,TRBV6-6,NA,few,CASSYSKGRGNTIYF,TGTGCCAGCAGTTACTCGAAAGGCCGTGGAAACACCATATATTTT
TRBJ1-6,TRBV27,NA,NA,CASSFRRHSPLHF,TGTGCCAGCAGTTTCAGGAGGCATTCACCCCTCCACTTT
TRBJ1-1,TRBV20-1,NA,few,CSAWRNTEAFF,TGCAGTGCCTGGCGGAACACTGAAGCTTTCTTT
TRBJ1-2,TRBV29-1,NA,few,CSVEVGREYGYTF,TGCAGCGTCGAAGTAGGCAGGGAGTACGGCTACACCTTC
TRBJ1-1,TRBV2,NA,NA,CASSAVAGNTEAFF,TGTGCCAGCAGCGCTGTTGCGGGGAACACTGAAGCTTTCTTT
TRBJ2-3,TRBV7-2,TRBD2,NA,CASSSRTSGTSTDTQYF,TGTGCCAGCAGCTCTCGGACTAGCGGGACTAGCACAGATACGCAGTATTTT
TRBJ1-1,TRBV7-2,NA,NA,CASSLVLGGLWAEAFF,TGTGCCAGCAGCTTAGTTCTGGGGGGTTTATGGGCTGAAGCTTTCTTT
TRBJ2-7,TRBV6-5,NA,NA,CASGPYGPVQEAQYF,TGTGCCAGCGGACCTTATGGCCCTGTCCAAGAGGCCCAGTACTTC
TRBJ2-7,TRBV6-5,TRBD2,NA,CASSSTSGGRYNEQYF,TGTGCCAGCAGTTCCACTAGCGGTGGTAGATACAATGAGCAGTACTTC
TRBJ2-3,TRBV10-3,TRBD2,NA,CATSSGRAGGDTQYF,TGTGCCACCTCTAGCGGGAGGGCTGGTGGAGATACACAGTATTTT
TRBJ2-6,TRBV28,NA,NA,CASSTPTPGANVLTF,TGTGCCAGCAGTACCCCGACCCCTGGGGCCAACGTCCTGACTTTC
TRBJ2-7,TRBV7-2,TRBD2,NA,CAGSLVAGGSYEQYF,TGTGCCGGCAGCTTAGTGGCGGGAGGTTCCTACGAGCAGTACTTC
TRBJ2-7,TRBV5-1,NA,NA,CASTVGPSYEQYF,TGCGCCAGCACCGTCGGGCCCTCCTACGAGCAGTACTTC
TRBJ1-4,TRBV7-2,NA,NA,CASSLGLEKLFF,TGTGCCAGCAGCTTAGGGCTGGAAAAACTGTTTTTT
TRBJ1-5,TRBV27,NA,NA,CASSSSSRGTQHF,NA
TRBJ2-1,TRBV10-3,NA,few,CAINPTVAPYNEQFF,TGTGCCATCAATCCGACGGTCGCGCCGTACAATGAGCAGTTCTTC
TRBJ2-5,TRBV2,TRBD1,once,CASRDRDRETQYF,TGTGCCAGCAGGGACCGGGACAGAGAGACCCAGTACTTC
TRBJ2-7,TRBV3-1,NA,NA,CASSPRGRGTYEQYF,TGTGCCAGCAGCCCACGGGGGCGGGGAACCTACGAGCAGTACTTC
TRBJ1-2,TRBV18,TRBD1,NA,CASSHGGQPNYGYTF,TGTGCCAGCTCGCATGGGGGACAGCCTAACTATGGCTACACCTTC
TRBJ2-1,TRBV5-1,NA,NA,CAGREDVNNEQFF,TGCGCCGGCAGGGAGGACGTAAACAATGAGCAGTTCTTC
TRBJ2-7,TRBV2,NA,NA,CASRKDSPHEQYF,TGTGCCAGCAGGAAGGACAGTCCCCACGAGCAGTACTTC
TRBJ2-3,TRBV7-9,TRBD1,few,CASSFDRGADTQYF,TGTGCCAGCAGCTTTGACAGGGGGGCAGATACGCAGTATTTT
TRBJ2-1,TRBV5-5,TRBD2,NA,CASSLGLAGEYNEQFF,TGTGCCAGCAGCTTGGGGCTAGCGGGGGAGTACAATGAGCAGTTCTTC
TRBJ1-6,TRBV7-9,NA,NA,CASSLRGDSPLHF,TGTGCCAGCAGCTTAAGGGGTGATTCACCCCTCCACTTT
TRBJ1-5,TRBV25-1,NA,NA,CASSGWGDQPQHF,TGTGCCAGCAGTGGGTGGGGAGATCAGCCCCAGCATTTT
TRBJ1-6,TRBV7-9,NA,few,CASSLVVNSPLHF,TGTGCCAGCAGCTTAGTGGTTAATTCACCCCTCCACTTT
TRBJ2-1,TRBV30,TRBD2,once,CAHLAGAYNEQFF,TGTGCCCACCTAGCGGGGGCTTACAATGAGCAGTTCTTC
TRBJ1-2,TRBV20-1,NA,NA,CSGDSATRGYTF,TGCAGTGGTGATAGCGCGACGCGGGGCTACACCTTC
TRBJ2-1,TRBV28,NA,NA,CASSPPGGTGSEQFF,TGTGCCAGCAGTCCCCCCGGCGGGACGGGGAGTGAGCAGTTCTTC
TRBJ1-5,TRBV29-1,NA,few,CSVEIGNGQPQHF,TGCAGCGTTGAAATCGGGAATGGGCAGCCCCAGCATTTT
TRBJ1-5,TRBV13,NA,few,CASSLNRETQPQHF,TGTGCCAGCAGCCTAAACAGGGAGACCCAGCCCCAGCATTTT
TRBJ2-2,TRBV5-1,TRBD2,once,CASSPGLAGGSGELFF,TGCGCCAGCAGCCCCGGACTAGCGGGAGGAAGCGGGGAGCTGTTTTTT
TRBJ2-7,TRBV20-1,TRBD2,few,CSAGLTSGSSDEQYF,TGCAGTGCTGGGTTGACTAGCGGGAGCTCAGACGAGCAGTACTTC
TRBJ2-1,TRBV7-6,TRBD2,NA,CASSPTSGSGNEQFF,TGTGCCAGCAGCCCCACTAGCGGGAGCGGCAATGAGCAGTTCTTC